The present entry profiles one T cell receptor beta chain with its context. Its antigen is still unknown. CDR3 length: 17 residues. V shed 4 bases, J shed 8 bases, and the junction held 12 bases outside the gene matches. Germline CDR1 LGHNA, CDR2 YSLEER. These data originate in a study of cytomegalovirus exposure and HLA in healthy donors. It was with 60 Vbeta and 13 Jbeta primers that the PCR ran. The table came from immunoSEQ multiplex PCR; TCRdb's copy has only in-frame clones and leaves some out. Among approximately 170,000 clones, about four fifths were seen once, and the ten largest hold approximately 2.4%. Study results and limitations: Most TCRs appeared rarely, but some public TCRs recurred in many donors.

Source material: PBMCs. The V call is TRBV4-3, the J call TRBJ1-6, with TRBD1 matching over 9 bases. The receptor was isolated from a male donor in good health and CMV-seronegative. CDR3 nucleotide sequence: TGCGCCAGCAGCCGAATGGAGGGGACAGGGAGGGATTCACCCCTCCACTTT. It is translated as CASSRMEGTGRDSPLHF.